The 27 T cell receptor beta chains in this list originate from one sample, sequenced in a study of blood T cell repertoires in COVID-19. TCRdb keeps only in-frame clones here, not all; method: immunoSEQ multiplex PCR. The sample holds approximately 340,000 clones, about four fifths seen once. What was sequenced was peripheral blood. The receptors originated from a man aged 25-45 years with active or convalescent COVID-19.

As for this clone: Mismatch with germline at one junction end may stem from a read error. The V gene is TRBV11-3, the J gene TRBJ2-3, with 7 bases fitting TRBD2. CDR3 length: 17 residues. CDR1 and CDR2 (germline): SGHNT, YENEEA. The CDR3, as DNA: TGTGCCAGCAGCCCGGGACTATCCTCGATTTACACAGATACGCAGTGTTTT. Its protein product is CASSPGLSSIYTDTQCF.

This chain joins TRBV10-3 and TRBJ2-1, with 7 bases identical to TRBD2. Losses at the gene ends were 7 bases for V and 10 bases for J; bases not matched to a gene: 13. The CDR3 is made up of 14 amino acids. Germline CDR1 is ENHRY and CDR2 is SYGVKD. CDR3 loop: CAIKSGAFGREQFF. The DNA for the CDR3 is TGTGCCATCAAGAGCGGAGCCTTCGGGAGGGAGCAGTTCTTC.

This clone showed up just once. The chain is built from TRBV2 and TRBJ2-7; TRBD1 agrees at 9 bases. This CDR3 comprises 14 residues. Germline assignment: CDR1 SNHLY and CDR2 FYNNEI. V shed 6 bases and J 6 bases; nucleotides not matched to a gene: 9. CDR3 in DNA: TGTGCCAGCAGGGCCGGGACAGGGTTTAGCGAGCAGTACTTC. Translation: CASRAGTGFSEQYF.

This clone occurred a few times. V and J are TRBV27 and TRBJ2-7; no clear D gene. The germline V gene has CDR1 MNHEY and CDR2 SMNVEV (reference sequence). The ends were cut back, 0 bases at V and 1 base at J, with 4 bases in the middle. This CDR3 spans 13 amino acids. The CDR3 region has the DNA TGTGCCAGCAGTTTATCCCGTTCCTACGAGCAGTACTTC. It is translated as CASSLSRSYEQYF.

The CDR3 bases are TGTGCCAGCAGCTCTGGGGGGGGCCCGAAAAACATTCAGTACTTC. This gives the protein CASSSGGGPKNIQYF. The chain couples TRBV9 to TRBJ2-4; perhaps TRBD2 as D (7 bases). CDR3 length equals 15 residues. The germline V gene encodes CDR1 SGDLS and CDR2 YYNGEE. Trimming pared 4 bases from V and 4 bases from J, leaving 15 bases between. Full variable domain (missing parts from reference TRBV9 and TRBJ2-4): DSGVTQTPKHLITATGQRVTLRCSPRSGDLSVYWYQQSLDQGLQFLIQYYNGEERAKGNILERFSAQQFPDLHSELNLSSLELGDSALYFCASSSGGGPKNIQYFGAGTRLSVL.

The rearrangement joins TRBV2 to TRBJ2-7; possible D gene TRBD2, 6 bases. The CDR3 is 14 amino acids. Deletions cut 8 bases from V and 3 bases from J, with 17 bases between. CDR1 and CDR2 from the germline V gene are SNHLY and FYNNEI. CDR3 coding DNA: TGTGCCAGCCGTGGACTCCTGGAGGGCTACGAGCAGTACTTC. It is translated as CASRGLLEGYEQYF.

CDR3 region: CATSRDSTGGEQYF. CDR3 DNA sequence: TGTGCCACCAGCAGAGATTCAACGGGTGGCGAGCAGTACTTC. The gene calls are TRBV15 and TRBJ2-7; D not resolved. This CDR3 comprises 14 residues. CDR1 and CDR2 from the germline V gene are LNHNV and YYDKDF (reference sequence). Trimming took off 0 bases at V and 6 bases at J, with 12 bases between the two ends. Filled out from reference TRBV15 and TRBJ2-7, the complete variable domain reads DAMVIQNPRYQVTQFGKPVTLSCSQTLNHNVMYWYQQKSSQAPKLLFHYYDKDFNNEADTPDNFQSRRPNTSFCFLDIRSPGLGDTAMYLCATSRDSTGGEQYFGPGTRLTVT.

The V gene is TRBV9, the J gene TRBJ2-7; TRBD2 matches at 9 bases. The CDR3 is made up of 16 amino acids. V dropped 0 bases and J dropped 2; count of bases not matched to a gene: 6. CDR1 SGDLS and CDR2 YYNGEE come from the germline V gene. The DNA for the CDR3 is TGTGCCAGCAGCGTAGAAGCTAGCGGGATCGCCTACGAGCAGTACTTC. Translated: CASSVEASGIAYEQYF.

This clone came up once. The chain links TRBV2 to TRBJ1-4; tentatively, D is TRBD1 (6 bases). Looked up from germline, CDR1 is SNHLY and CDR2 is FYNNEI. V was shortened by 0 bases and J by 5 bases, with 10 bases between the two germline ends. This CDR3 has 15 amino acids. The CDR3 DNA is TGTGCCAGCAGTGAAGCAACAGGGATGAATGAAAAACTGTTTTTT. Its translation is CASSEATGMNEKLFF.

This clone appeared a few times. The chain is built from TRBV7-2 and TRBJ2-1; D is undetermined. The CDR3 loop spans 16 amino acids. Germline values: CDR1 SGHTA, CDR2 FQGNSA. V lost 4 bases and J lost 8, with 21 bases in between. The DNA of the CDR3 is TGTGCCAGCAGCTCAGCTTTGAGACGCAGGTTCGATGAGCAGTTCTTC. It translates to CASSSALRRRFDEQFF.

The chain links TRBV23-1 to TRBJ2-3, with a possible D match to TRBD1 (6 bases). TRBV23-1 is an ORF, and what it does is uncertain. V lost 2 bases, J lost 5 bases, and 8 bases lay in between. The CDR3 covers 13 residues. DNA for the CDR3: TGCGCCAGCAGTCAAACACAGGGAGATACGCAGTATTTT. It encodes CASSQTQGDTQYF.

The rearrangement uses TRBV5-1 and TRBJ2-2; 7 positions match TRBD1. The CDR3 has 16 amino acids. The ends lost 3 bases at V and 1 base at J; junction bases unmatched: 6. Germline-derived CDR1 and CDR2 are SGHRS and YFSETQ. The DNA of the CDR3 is TGCGCCAGCAGCTCGAGGGGGCGGATGAACACCGGGGAGCTGTTTTTT. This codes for CASSSRGRMNTGELFF.

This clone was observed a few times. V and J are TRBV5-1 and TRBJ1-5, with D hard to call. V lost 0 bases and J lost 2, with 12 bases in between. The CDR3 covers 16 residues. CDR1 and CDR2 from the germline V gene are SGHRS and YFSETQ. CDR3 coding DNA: TGCGCCAGCAGCTTGGGGGCCTTTTTGGGCAATCAGCCCCAGCATTTT. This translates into CASSLGAFLGNQPQHF.

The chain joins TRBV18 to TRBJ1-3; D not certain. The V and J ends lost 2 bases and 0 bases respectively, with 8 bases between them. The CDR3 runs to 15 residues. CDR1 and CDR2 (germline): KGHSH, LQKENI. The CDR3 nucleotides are TGTGCCAGCTCACCAACGCTGAGCTCTGGAAACACCATATATTTT. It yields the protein CASSPTLSSGNTIYF.

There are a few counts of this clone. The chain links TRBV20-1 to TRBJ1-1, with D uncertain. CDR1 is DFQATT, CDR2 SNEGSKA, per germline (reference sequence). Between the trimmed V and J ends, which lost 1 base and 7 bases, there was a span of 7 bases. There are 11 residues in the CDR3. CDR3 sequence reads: CSARGEGEAFF. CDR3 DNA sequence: TGCAGTGCTAGAGGGGAGGGTGAAGCTTTCTTT.

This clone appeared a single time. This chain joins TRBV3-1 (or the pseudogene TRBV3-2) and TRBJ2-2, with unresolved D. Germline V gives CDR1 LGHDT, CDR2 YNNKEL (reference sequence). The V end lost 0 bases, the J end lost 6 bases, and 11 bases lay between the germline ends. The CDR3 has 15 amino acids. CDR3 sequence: CASSQDPLGPGELFF. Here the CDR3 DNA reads TGTGCCAGCAGCCAAGACCCCCTAGGCCCCGGGGAGCTGTTTTTT.

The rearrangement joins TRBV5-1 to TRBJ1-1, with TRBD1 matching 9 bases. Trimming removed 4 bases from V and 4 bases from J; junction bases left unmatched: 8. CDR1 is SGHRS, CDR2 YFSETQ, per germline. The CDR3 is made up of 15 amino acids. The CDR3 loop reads CASSKGQGRSTEAFF. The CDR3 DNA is TGCGCCAGCAGCAAAGGACAGGGGAGGAGCACTGAAGCTTTCTTT.

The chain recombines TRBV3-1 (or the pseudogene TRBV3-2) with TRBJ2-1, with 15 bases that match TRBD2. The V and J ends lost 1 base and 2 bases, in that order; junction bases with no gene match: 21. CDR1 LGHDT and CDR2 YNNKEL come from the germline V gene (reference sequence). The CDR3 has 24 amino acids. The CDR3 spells CASSQGDLGTVGLAGGPPYNEQFF. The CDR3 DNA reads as TGTGCCAGCAGCCAAGGTGACCTAGGGACAGTCGGACTAGCGGGAGGGCCCCCCTACAATGAGCAGTTCTTC.

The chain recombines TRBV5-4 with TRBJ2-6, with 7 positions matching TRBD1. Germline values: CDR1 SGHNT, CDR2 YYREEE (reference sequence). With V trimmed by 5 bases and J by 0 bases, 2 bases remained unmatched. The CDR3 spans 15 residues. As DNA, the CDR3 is TGTGCCAGCAGACGGGACAGCTCTGGGGCCAACGTCCTGACTTTC. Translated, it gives CASRRDSSGANVLTF.

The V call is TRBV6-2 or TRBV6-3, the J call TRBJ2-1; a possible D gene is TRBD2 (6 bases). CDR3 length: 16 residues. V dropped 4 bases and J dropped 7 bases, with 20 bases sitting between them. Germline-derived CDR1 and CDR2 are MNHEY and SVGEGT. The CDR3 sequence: CASSFYPGLQFNEQFF. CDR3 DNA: TGTGCCAGCAGTTTTTATCCGGGACTGCAATTTAATGAGCAGTTCTTC.

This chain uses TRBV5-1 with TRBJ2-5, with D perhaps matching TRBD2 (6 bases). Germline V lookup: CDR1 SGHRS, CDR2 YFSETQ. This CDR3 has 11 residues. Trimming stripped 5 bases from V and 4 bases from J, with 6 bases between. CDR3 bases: TGCGCCAGCAGGGGAGGAGAGACCCAGTACTTC. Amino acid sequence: CASRGGETQYF.

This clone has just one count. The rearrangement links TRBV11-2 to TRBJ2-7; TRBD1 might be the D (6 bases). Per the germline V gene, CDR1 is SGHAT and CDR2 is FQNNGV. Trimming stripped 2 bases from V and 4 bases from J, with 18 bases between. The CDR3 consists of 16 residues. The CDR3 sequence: CASSLPAPGARYEQYF. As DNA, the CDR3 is TGTGCCAGCAGCTTACCCGCCCCAGGGGCCCGATACGAGCAGTACTTC.

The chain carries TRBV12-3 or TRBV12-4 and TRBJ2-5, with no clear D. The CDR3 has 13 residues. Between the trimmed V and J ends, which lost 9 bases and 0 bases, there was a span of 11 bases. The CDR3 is CASSEAYQETQYF. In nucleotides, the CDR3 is TGTGCCAGTTCGGAAGCGTACCAAGAGACCCAGTACTTC.

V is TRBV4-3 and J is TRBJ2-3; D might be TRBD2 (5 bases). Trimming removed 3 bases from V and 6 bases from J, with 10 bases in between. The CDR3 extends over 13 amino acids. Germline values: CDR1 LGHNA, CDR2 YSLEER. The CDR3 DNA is TGCGCCAGCAGCCAGCGGGCTTCGGATACGCAGTATTTT. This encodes CASSQRASDTQYF.

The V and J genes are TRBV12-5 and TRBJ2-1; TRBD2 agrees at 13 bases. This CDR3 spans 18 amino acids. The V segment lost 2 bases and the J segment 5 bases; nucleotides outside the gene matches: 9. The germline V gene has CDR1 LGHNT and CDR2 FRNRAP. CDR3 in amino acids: CASGLIWTSGSSDNEQFF. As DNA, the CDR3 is TGTGCTAGTGGTTTGATCTGGACTAGCGGGAGTAGCGACAATGAGCAGTTCTTC.

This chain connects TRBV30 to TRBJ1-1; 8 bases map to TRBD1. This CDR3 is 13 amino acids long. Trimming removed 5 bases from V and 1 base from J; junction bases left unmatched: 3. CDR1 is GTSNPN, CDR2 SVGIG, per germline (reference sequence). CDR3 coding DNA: TGTGCCTGGGCCGGGACAGGGAACACTGAAGCTTTCTTT. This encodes CAWAGTGNTEAFF. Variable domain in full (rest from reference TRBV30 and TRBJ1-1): SQTIHQWPATLVQPVGSPLSLECTVEGTSNPNLYWYRQAAGRGLQLLFYSVGIGQISSEVPQNLSASRPQDRQFILSSKKLLLSDSGFYLCAWAGTGNTEAFFGQGTRLTVV.

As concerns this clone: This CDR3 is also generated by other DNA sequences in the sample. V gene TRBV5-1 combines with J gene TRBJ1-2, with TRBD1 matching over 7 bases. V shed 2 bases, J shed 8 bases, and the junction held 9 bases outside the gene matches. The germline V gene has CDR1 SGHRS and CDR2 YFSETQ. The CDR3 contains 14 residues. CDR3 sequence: CASSFLDRVGGYTF. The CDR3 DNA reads TGCGCCAGCAGCTTCCTAGACAGGGTGGGCGGCTACACCTTC.